One sample yielded the 23 T cell receptor beta chains listed below, sequenced in a study of cytomegalovirus exposure and HLA in healthy donors. The PCR ran on 60 Vbeta and 13 Jbeta primers. The protocol was immunoSEQ multiplex PCR, while the TCRdb copy is restricted to in-frame clones and leaves out a portion. The table shows more than 95,000 clones, with over 70% occurring only once. Sequenced sample: PBMCs. The receptors stem from a man aged 45-60 years in good health and CMV-seropositive.

This clone was recorded only once. This chain connects TRBV29-1 to TRBJ2-1; weak D call: TRBD2 (5 bases). Trimming removed 3 bases from V and 8 bases from J, with 8 bases in between. The CDR3 runs 11 residues. CDR1 and CDR2 from the germline V gene are SQVTM and ANQGSEA. CDR3 sequence reads: CSVEEEYEQFF. In DNA form, the CDR3 reads TGCAGCGTTGAGGAGGAGTATGAGCAGTTCTTC.

This clone has just one count. The V and J genes are TRBV9 and TRBJ2-2; D might be TRBD1 (5 bases). Germline loops: CDR1 SGDLS, CDR2 YYNGEE. The CDR3 totals 17 residues. V was cut by 0 bases and J by 4 bases, with 16 bases left in between. CDR3 protein: CASSVGAAGRFTGELFF. As DNA, the CDR3 is TGTGCCAGCAGCGTAGGGGCCGCAGGGCGGTTCACCGGGGAGCTGTTTTTT. Together with reference TRBV9 and TRBJ2-2, the CDR3 gives the full variable domain: DSGVTQTPKHLITATGQRVTLRCSPRSGDLSVYWYQQSLDQGLQFLIQYYNGEERAKGNILERFSAQQFPDLHSELNLSSLELGDSALYFCASSVGAAGRFTGELFFGEGSRLTVL.

This chain joins TRBV7-8 and TRBJ2-5; 10 bases are shared with TRBD2. CDR3 length: 18 residues. The V gene end was trimmed by 5 bases and the J gene end by 4 bases; junction bases not matched to a gene: 16. CDR1 is SGHVS, CDR2 FQNEAQ, per germline. The CDR3 loop reads CASSHPGGASGRGETQYF. The CDR3 nucleotides read TGTGCCAGCAGCCACCCCGGGGGAGCTAGCGGGAGAGGAGAGACCCAGTACTTC.

The rearrangement joins TRBV28 to TRBJ2-5; TRBD1 matches 9 bases. CDR1 is MDHEN, CDR2 SYDVKM, per germline. Unmatched junction bases numbered 11, after V lost 0 bases and J lost 6 bases. The length of the CDR3 is 17 residues. In DNA, the CDR3 is TGTGCCAGCAGTTTATGGGGGGGACAGGGTTTTCACAAGACCCAGTACTTC. Its translation is CASSLWGGQGFHKTQYF.

The rearrangement joins TRBV19 to TRBJ2-7; tentative D call: TRBD2 (6 bases). CDR1 and CDR2 from the germline V gene are LNHDA and SQIVND (reference sequence). The V and J ends lost 0 bases and 0 bases respectively, with 15 bases between them. CDR3 size: 17 residues. CDR3 in DNA: TGTGCCAGTAGTATAGAGGCAACTAGCTCAATCTCCTACGAGCAGTACTTC. This translates into CASSIEATSSISYEQYF.

This chain connects TRBV11-2 to TRBJ2-7; no reliable D call. The V gene's germline CDR1 is SGHAT and CDR2 FQNNGV. The CDR3 sequence is 12 residues long. The ends were cut back, 3 bases at V and 6 bases at J, with 9 bases in the middle. CDR3 DNA sequence: TGTGCCAGCAGCTTCCCAAGTAGCGAGCAGTACTTC. It is translated as CASSFPSSEQYF. Combining the CDR3 with reference TRBV11-2 and TRBJ2-7 gives the whole variable domain EAGVAQSPRYKIIEKRQSVAFWCNPISGHATLYWYQQILGQGPKLLIQFQNNGVVDDSQLPKDRFSAERLKGVDSTLKIQPAKLEDSAVYLCASSFPSSEQYFGPGTRLTVT.

The rearrangement uses TRBV21-1 and TRBJ2-7; no check of the table's D call, TRBD1, against the DNA was made. TRBV21-1 is flagged as a pseudogene. The CDR3 has 15 amino acids. CDR3 in DNA: TGTGCCAGCAGCAAAGTGAGGGACAGAACCTACGAGCAGTACTTC. Translation: CASSKVRDRTYEQYF.

The rearrangement links TRBV10-2 to TRBJ2-7; 8 bases are a match to TRBD2. Germline V CDR1 and CDR2: WSHSY, SAAADI. The CDR3 sequence is 15 residues long. J gave up 1 base and V 7 bases, and 9 bases lay outside the gene matches. This chain's CDR3 is CASTGGSGESYEQYF. CDR3 DNA: TGCGCCAGCACGGGAGGGTCGGGTGAGTCCTACGAGCAGTACTTC.

The genes are TRBV29-1 and TRBJ2-6; D is undetermined. CDR1 and CDR2 (germline): SQVTM, ANQGSEA. Trimming pared 3 bases from V and 0 bases from J, leaving 9 bases between. The length of the CDR3 is 15 residues. CDR3 amino acids: CSVELRSSGANVLTF. CDR3 in DNA: TGCAGCGTTGAGTTGCGGAGCTCTGGGGCCAACGTCCTGACTTTC.

Worth noting for this clone: The sample contains more than one DNA sequence encoding this CDR3. This chain uses TRBV19 with TRBJ2-1, with 7 bases aligning to TRBD2. J was trimmed by 4 bases and V by 3 bases; bases with no gene match: 6. The germline V gene has CDR1 LNHDA and CDR2 SQIVND (reference sequence). CDR3 length equals 15 residues. CDR3 DNA: TGTGCCAGTAGTATCGGAGGGAGGGCTTACAATGAGCAGTTCTTC. Translating it yields CASSIGGRAYNEQFF. The variable domain in full, with the rest retrieved from reference TRBV19 and TRBJ2-1, is DGGITQSPKYLFRKEGQNVTLSCEQNLNHDAMYWYRQDPGQGLRLIYYSQIVNDFQKGDIAEGYSVSREKKESFPLTVTSAQKNPTAFYLCASSIGGRAYNEQFFGPGTRLTVL.

This clone was observed a single time. Written as DNA, the CDR3 is TGTGCCACCAGCAGAGATCGAGCGGGAGGGTTATACGGTGAGCAGTTCTTC. Residues: CATSRDRAGGLYGEQFF. The chain carries TRBV15 and TRBJ2-1, with 10 positions matching TRBD2. Germline assignment: CDR1 LNHNV and CDR2 YYDKDF (reference sequence). V dropped 0 bases and J dropped 9; count of bases not matched to a gene: 11. There are 17 residues in the CDR3.

This chain joins TRBV9 and TRBJ1-1; D perhaps matches TRBD1 (5 bases). This CDR3 contains 14 residues. Trimming removed 0 bases from V and 6 bases from J, with 12 bases in between. Germline V CDR1 and CDR2: SGDLS, YYNGEE. CDR3 coding DNA: TGTGCCAGCAGCGTAGAGGTCCAGGGCGCTGAAGCTTTCTTT. Amino acids: CASSVEVQGAEAFF. Complete variable domain (other parts from reference TRBV9 and TRBJ1-1): DSGVTQTPKHLITATGQRVTLRCSPRSGDLSVYWYQQSLDQGLQFLIQYYNGEERAKGNILERFSAQQFPDLHSELNLSSLELGDSALYFCASSVEVQGAEAFFGQGTRLTVV.

V gene TRBV2 combines with J gene TRBJ2-1, with 7 bases identical to TRBD2. CDR1 SNHLY and CDR2 FYNNEI come from the germline V gene. CDR3 length: 15 residues. V shed 6 bases and J 4 bases; nucleotides not matched to a gene: 9. CDR3 in amino acids: CASSKKREIYNEQFF. The DNA for the CDR3 is TGTGCCAGCAGCAAGAAGCGGGAAATTTACAATGAGCAGTTCTTC.

The chain has TRBV5-1 and TRBJ2-5; maybe TRBD1 (5 bases). Germline CDR1 and CDR2: SGHRS and YFSETQ. There are 13 residues in the CDR3. V was trimmed by 9 bases and J by 1 base, leaving 13 bases between them. CDR3 protein: CATAPTVQETQYF. The CDR3 coding sequence is TGCGCCACTGCTCCGACAGTCCAAGAGACCCAGTACTTC.

The V gene is TRBV19, the J gene TRBJ2-1; a weak D match, TRBD2 (6 bases). The CDR3 extends over 14 amino acids. CDR1 and CDR2 from the germline V gene are LNHDA and SQIVND (reference sequence). V shed 5 bases and J shed 1 base, with 9 bases lying between them. The CDR3 loop is CASSRRASYNEQFF. DNA of the CDR3: TGTGCCAGTAGTCGGAGGGCGTCCTACAATGAGCAGTTCTTC. Variable domain in full (rest from reference TRBV19 and TRBJ2-1): DGGITQSPKYLFRKEGQNVTLSCEQNLNHDAMYWYRQDPGQGLRLIYYSQIVNDFQKGDIAEGYSVSREKKESFPLTVTSAQKNPTAFYLCASSRRASYNEQFFGPGTRLTVL.

The chain combines TRBV28 with TRBJ1-2; a possible D gene is TRBD1 (5 bases). Germline lookup yields CDR1 MDHEN and CDR2 SYDVKM. This CDR3 is built from 13 residues. V dropped 7 bases and J dropped 2 bases, with 11 bases sitting between them. For the CDR3, the DNA is TGTGCCAGCACAAAGACAGCGAACTATGGCTACACCTTC. This encodes CASTKTANYGYTF.

The V gene is TRBV11-3, the J gene TRBJ2-2; D unclear. V was pared by 4 bases and J by 1 base, with 16 bases between. The germline V gene encodes CDR1 SGHNT and CDR2 YENEEA. This CDR3 contains 17 residues. In DNA, the CDR3 is TGTGCCAGCAGCTACGAGACTGTTCCCGGGAACACCGGGGAGCTGTTTTTT. Protein sequence: CASSYETVPGNTGELFF. Drawing the rest from reference TRBV11-3 and TRBJ2-2, the complete variable domain is EAGVVQSPRYKIIEKKQPVAFWCNPISGHNTLYWYLQNLGQGPELLIRYENEEAVDDSQLPKDRFSAERLKGVDSTLKIQPAELGDSAVYLCASSYETVPGNTGELFFGEGSRLTVL.

V gene TRBV6-1 combines with J gene TRBJ2-5, with 9 bases fitting TRBD1. The CDR3 has 16 amino acids. Trimming took 4 bases from V and 5 from J; bases not matched to a gene: 11. Germline CDR1 is MNHNS and CDR2 is SASEGT. Here the CDR3 DNA reads TGTGCCAGCAGTGGGGGCCAAACAGGGGGCCTGGAGACCCAGTACTTC. It translates to CASSGGQTGGLETQYF.

This clone has just a few counts. The chain recombines TRBV5-8 with TRBJ1-5; D is possibly TRBD1 (6 bases). CDR1 is SGHTS, CDR2 YDEGEE, per germline. This CDR3 spans 15 amino acids. V lost 0 bases and J 0 bases, leaving 7 bases between the germline ends. The CDR3 here is CASSLGGGSNQPQHF. The CDR3 DNA reads as TGTGCCAGCAGCTTGGGAGGGGGTAGCAATCAGCCCCAGCATTTT.

The V gene is TRBV6-6, the J gene TRBJ1-2; no reliable D call. This CDR3 has 10 amino acids. Trimming took off 8 bases at V and 8 bases at J, with 9 bases between the two ends. Germline CDR1 MNHNY, CDR2 SVGAGI (reference sequence). The CDR3 sequence: CASGRGGYTF. The CDR3 nucleotides are TGTGCCAGCGGGCGGGGAGGCTACACCTTC.

There are a few counts of this clone. The chain couples TRBV6-5 to TRBJ2-1, with TRBD2 matching 8 bases. V trimming: 1 base; J trimming: 10 bases; junction bases outside the gene matches: 9. The germline V gene has CDR1 MNHEY and CDR2 SVGAGI. CDR3 length equals 15 residues. The CDR3 DNA follows: TGTGCCAGCAGTTACTTAGCGGGAATGGAAAGAGAGCAGTTCTTC. Its protein product is CASSYLAGMEREQFF.

J is TRBJ2-1 and V is TRBV9; 9 bases match TRBD1. Germline V gene data show CDR1 as SGDLS and CDR2 as YYNGEE. V dropped 6 bases and J dropped 4; count of bases not matched to a gene: 8. The CDR3 is 15 residues long. CDR3 sequence: CASTPGTGSYNEQFF. The CDR3 nucleotides are TGTGCCAGCACCCCCGGGACAGGGTCTTACAATGAGCAGTTCTTC.

The chain has TRBV4-2 and TRBJ1-4, with TRBD1 matching 8 bases. The CDR3 is made up of 15 amino acids. V lost 3 bases and J lost 7; bases outside the gene matches: 7. Germline-derived CDR1 and CDR2 are LGHNA and YNFKEQ. The CDR3 coding sequence is TGTGCCAGCAGCCATAAGGGACAGGAGGTTGAAAAACTGTTTTTT. The encoded protein is CASSHKGQEVEKLFF.